The 21 T cell receptor beta chains presented below share a single source sample, sequenced in a study of PD-L1 blockade in urothelial cancer. Libraries were prepared by immunoSEQ multiplex PCR; TCRdb keeps only in-frame clonotypes and omits some of them. The sample shows around 100,000 clones, around 90% of them seen only once. Time point in this sample: peripheral blood 6 weeks after treatment start. This specimen was PBMCs, taken around atezolizumab (anti-PD-L1) treatment. The receptors stem from a man between 60 and 75 years old with urothelial cancer.

This clone is a singleton in its sample. V gene TRBV6-6 combines with J gene TRBJ2-3; D might be TRBD2 (5 bases). The CDR3 runs to 13 residues. V lost 6 bases to trimming and J lost 6 bases, with 13 bases between them. Germline V gene sequence: CDR1 MNHNY, CDR2 SVGAGI (reference sequence). This CDR3 reads CASRDSSLDTQYF. In nucleotides, the CDR3 is TGTGCCAGCAGGGACTCCTCATTGGATACGCAGTATTTT.

The genes are TRBV6-1 and TRBJ2-5; weak D call: TRBD2 (5 bases). The CDR3 consists of 15 residues. V was cut by 2 bases and J by 1 base, with 11 bases left in between. Germline loops: CDR1 MNHNS, CDR2 SASEGT. CDR3 sequence reads: CASSEFSGSQETQYF. DNA of the CDR3: TGTGCCAGCAGTGAATTTTCGGGGAGCCAAGAGACCCAGTACTTC.

The chain employs TRBV6-5 and TRBJ1-3, with a possible D match to TRBD1 (6 bases). Germline CDR1 and CDR2: MNHEY and SVGAGI. This CDR3 comprises 15 residues. The V gene lost 7 bases and the J gene lost 0 bases, with 13 bases spanning the gap. CDR3: CASTNGGASGNTIYF. The CDR3, as DNA: TGTGCCAGCACCAACGGGGGGGCCTCTGGAAACACCATATATTTT.

J is TRBJ1-5 and V is TRBV19, with 7 bases matching TRBD1. This CDR3 has 14 amino acids. CDR1 and CDR2 from the germline V gene are LNHDA and SQIVND (reference sequence). V was pared by 5 bases and J by 4 bases, with 5 bases of the junction left unmatched. The CDR3 nucleotides are TGTGCCAGTAGTTCGACAGGGAAAAATCAGCCCCAGCATTTT. Translating it yields CASSSTGKNQPQHF.

The chain uses TRBV7-3 and TRBJ1-2, with a tentative D call TRBD1 (5 bases). CDR1 SGHTA and CDR2 FQGTGA come from the germline V gene. CDR3 length: 16 residues. Trimming took off 2 bases at V and 2 bases at J, with 15 bases between the two ends. The CDR3 here is CASSLARDFINYGYTF. CDR3 DNA sequence: TGTGCCAGCAGCTTAGCCAGGGACTTTATAAACTATGGCTACACCTTC.

CDR3 sequence: CASSEVGESGEQYF. CDR3 nucleotide sequence: TGTGCCAGCAGTGAAGTGGGAGAATCGGGCGAGCAGTACTTC. This chain links TRBV6-1 with TRBJ2-7, with a weak D call TRBD2 (5 bases). This CDR3 contains 14 residues. Per germline, CDR1 MNHNS and CDR2 SASEGT. V gave up 1 base and J gave up 6 bases, with 13 bases separating them.

The chain joins TRBV16 to TRBJ2-2; 8 bases align to TRBD1. The CDR3 covers 18 residues. CDR1 is KGHSY and CDR2 is FQNENV in the germline V gene. Trimming took 2 bases from V and 2 from J; bases not matched to a gene: 10. The CDR3 sequence: CASSQPPGGQGNTGELFF. CDR3 nucleotide sequence: TGTGCCAGCAGCCAACCTCCGGGTGGACAGGGTAACACCGGGGAGCTGTTTTTT.

The chain has TRBV7-2 and TRBJ2-7; D is possibly TRBD1 (5 bases). Germline CDR1 reads SGHTA; CDR2 reads FQGNSA. V lost 2 bases, J lost 4 bases, and 15 bases lay in between. The CDR3 is 15 amino acids. CDR3 DNA sequence: TGTGCCAGCAGCTTATGGGCGCTTCCAGGGTACGAGCAGTACTTC. Its translation is CASSLWALPGYEQYF. Supplemented by reference TRBV7-2 and TRBJ2-7, the full variable domain reads GAGVSQSPSNKVTEKGKDVELRCDPISGHTALYWYRQSLGQGLEFLIYFQGNSAPDKSGLPSDRFSAERTGGSVSTLTIQRTQQEDSAVYLCASSLWALPGYEQYFGPGTRLTVT.

This rearrangement joins TRBV13 to TRBJ1-5; perhaps TRBD1 as D (6 bases). Germline V lookup: CDR1 PRHDT, CDR2 FYEKMQ (reference sequence). Trimming removed 4 bases from V and 1 base from J, with 17 bases in between. CDR3 length: 17 amino acids. The CDR3 reads CASSSRRRGASNQPQHF. The CDR3 DNA reads as TGTGCCAGCAGCTCACGAAGGCGGGGGGCAAGCAATCAGCCCCAGCATTTT.

The genes are TRBV4-1 and TRBJ2-7, with D maybe TRBD2 (6 bases). V was trimmed by 1 base and J by 0 bases, leaving 10 bases between them. This CDR3 comprises 15 residues. Per germline, CDR1 MGHRA and CDR2 YSYEKL. CDR3 in DNA: TGCGCCAGCAGCCAAGGAGCGGAGGGCTCCTACGAGCAGTACTTC. Encoded protein: CASSQGAEGSYEQYF.

This chain uses TRBV7-3 with TRBJ2-2, with no clear D. Germline lookup yields CDR1 SGHTA and CDR2 FQGTGA. V was pared by 4 bases and J by 6 bases, with 12 bases between. The CDR3 is 14 residues long. The CDR3: CASSSTLRSGELFF. CDR3 nucleotides: TGTGCCAGCAGCTCCACTCTACGTTCCGGGGAGCTGTTTTTT.

This chain links TRBV9 with TRBJ2-5; maybe TRBD2 (6 bases). The J call is in doubt because the DNA end fits TRBJ2-7 better. This CDR3 contains 14 residues. Germline lookup yields CDR1 SGDLS and CDR2 YYNGEE. CDR3 sequence: CASSVVPGRHEQYF. DNA for the CDR3: TGTGCCAGCAGCGTAGTTCCAGGGAGGCACGAGCAGTACTTC.

The J gene is TRBJ2-2, the V gene TRBV5-4; 7 bases are shared with TRBD2. There are 14 residues in the CDR3. J gave up 5 bases and V 2 bases, and 3 bases lay outside the gene matches. In germline, CDR1 is SGHNT, CDR2 YYREEE (reference sequence). The CDR3 DNA is TGTGCCAGCAGCTTAGGCGGGGGAACCGGGGAGCTGTTTTTT. It codes for CASSLGGGTGELFF.

Turning to this clone: The junction shows a germline mismatch at one end, possibly a read error. Other DNA sequences in this specimen translate into the identical CDR3. This chain uses TRBV5-1 with TRBJ1-5; 7 bases fit TRBD1. Germline-derived CDR1 and CDR2 are SGHRS and YFSETQ. There are 14 residues in the CDR3. The CDR3 protein is CASSFQGGNQPQHF. The CDR3 DNA reads as TGTGCCAGCAGCTTCCAGGGGGGCAATCAGCCCCAGCATTTT.

This chain connects TRBV10-2 to TRBJ2-5; a possible D gene is TRBD1 (6 bases). Deletions cut 6 bases from V and 1 base from J, with 15 bases between. The CDR3 consists of 15 residues. Per the germline V gene, CDR1 is WSHSY and CDR2 is SAAADI. The CDR3 protein is CASRNEGTPQETQYF. CDR3 coding DNA: TGCGCCAGCAGAAACGAGGGGACACCCCAAGAGACCCAGTACTTC.

A word on this clone: One end of the junction fails to match germline, which may point to a read error. The rearrangement links TRBV5-1 to TRBJ2-3, with 14 bases matching TRBD2. The CDR3 loop spans 14 amino acids. Germline CDR1 reads SGHRS; CDR2 reads YFSETQ. The DNA for the CDR3 is TGCGCCAGCTGTCATGGGACTAGCGGGGGAGAACAAGTATTT. This translates into CASCHGTSGGEQVF.

The V gene is TRBV6-1, the J gene TRBJ1-2, with TRBD1 matching over 7 bases. Trimming took 5 bases from V and 4 from J; bases not matched to a gene: 7. There are 14 residues in the CDR3. The V gene's germline CDR1 is MNHNS and CDR2 SASEGT. CDR3 sequence: CASSRDSTGYGYTF. DNA for the CDR3: TGTGCCAGCAGTAGGGACAGTACGGGCTATGGCTACACCTTC.

The rearrangement uses TRBV12-5 and TRBJ1-2; D not resolved. This CDR3 is 17 amino acids long. Germline values: CDR1 LGHNT, CDR2 FRNRAP. With 2 bases removed from V and 0 bases from J, the gap between germline ends came to 16 bases. In DNA form, the CDR3 reads TGTGCTAGTGGTTTGCCCCCCGGGGTCCCCTCTAACTATGGCTACACCTTC. Residues: CASGLPPGVPSNYGYTF.

This clone has just a few counts. The V call is TRBV7-9, the J call TRBJ2-1; tentative D call: TRBD1 (5 bases). Trimming took 2 bases from V and 7 from J, leaving 15 bases between them. The CDR3 covers 15 residues. The germline V gene has CDR1 SEHNR and CDR2 FQNEAQ (reference sequence). The DNA of the CDR3 is TGTGCCAGCAGCTTATCCCGACAGACTGGTAATGAGCAGTTCTTC. It yields the protein CASSLSRQTGNEQFF.

This chain connects TRBV5-4 to TRBJ2-3; TRBD2 matches 11 bases. V shed 4 bases and J 5 bases; nucleotides not matched to a gene: 9. The CDR3 has 16 residues. In germline, CDR1 is SGHNT, CDR2 YYREEE (reference sequence). The CDR3 DNA reads as TGTGCCAGCAGCCTATTAGCGGGAGGGCGGGGAGATACGCAGTATTTT. This encodes CASSLLAGGRGDTQYF. Complete variable domain (other parts from reference TRBV5-4 and TRBJ2-3): ETGVTQSPTHLIKTRGQQVTLRCSSQSGHNTVSWYQQALGQGPQFIFQYYREEENGRGNFPPRFSGLQFPNYSSELNVNALELDDSALYLCASSLLAGGRGDTQYFGPGTRLTVL.

This clone was seen a single time. This chain links TRBV4-1 with TRBJ1-5, with D tentatively TRBD1 (6 bases). V lost 0 bases and J lost 0, with 15 bases in between. The CDR3 runs to 18 residues. The V gene's germline CDR1 is MGHRA and CDR2 YSYEKL. The CDR3 coding sequence is TGCGCCAGCAGCCAAGAATCGGCAGGGGATCATAGCAATCAGCCCCAGCATTTT. It codes for CASSQESAGDHSNQPQHF.